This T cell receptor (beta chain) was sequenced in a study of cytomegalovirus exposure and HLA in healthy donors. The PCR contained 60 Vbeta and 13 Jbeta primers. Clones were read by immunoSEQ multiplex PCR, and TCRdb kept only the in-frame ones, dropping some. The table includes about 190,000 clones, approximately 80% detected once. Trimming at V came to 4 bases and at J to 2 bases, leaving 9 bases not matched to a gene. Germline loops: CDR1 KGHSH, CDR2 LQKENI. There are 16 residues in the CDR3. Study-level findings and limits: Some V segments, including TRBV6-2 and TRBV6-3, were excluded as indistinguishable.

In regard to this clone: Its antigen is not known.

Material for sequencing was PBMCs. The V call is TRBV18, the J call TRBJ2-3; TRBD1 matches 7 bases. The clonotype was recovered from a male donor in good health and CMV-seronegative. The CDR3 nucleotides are TGTGCCAGCTCACGGGATCCCGGGACAGTCACAGATACGCAGTATTTT. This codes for CASSRDPGTVTDTQYF.